Reported below is one T cell receptor beta chain. The record originates from a study of blood T cell repertoires in COVID-19. The overall study: Sample material is recorded as cDNA or gDNA derived from T cells, B-cell-depleted T cells, or PBMCs.

The ends lost 2 bases at V and 8 bases at J; junction bases unmatched: 9. Germline-derived CDR1 and CDR2 are KGHDR and SFDVKD. The CDR3 contains 16 residues. Original handling: The authors estimated nucleated cell counts from reference gene primer amplification. Method: immunoSEQ multiplex PCR; TCRdb's copy keeps in-frame clones and lacks some. The D gene and trimming were derived from the DNA, and the V and J assignments and clone size from that table. The table records around 250,000 clones, roughly nine tenths of them present only once. The chain recombines TRBV24-1 with TRBJ2-1; 9 bases fit TRBD2. The specimen was peripheral blood. The sequence derives from a middle-aged woman who had recovered from COVID-19. CDR3 sequence: CATSDSVAGVIDEQFF. The CDR3 DNA reads TGTGCCACCAGTGATTCCGTAGCGGGAGTAATCGATGAGCAGTTCTTC.